One and the same sample provided the 21 T cell receptor beta chains below, sequenced in a study of early T cells in non-severe SARS-CoV-2 infection (dated by TCRdb to the early 2020s). Library construction relied on 5' RACE. The instrument given in TCRdb is NextSeq 500. In TCRdb, the public reads were trimmed at Q25 with fastp and aligned with MiXCR, with productive beta chains retained. Every CDR3 protein is listed once, alongside the most common genes and DNA of its rows. For this sample the table gives 80,000 to 95,000 distinct CDR3 sequences, of which 15% to 20% were detected only once. Of the sample, approximately 5.1% falls within the top ten clones. The sample here was whole blood, taken at baseline. The receptors originated from an adult who was a healthcare worker with PCR-confirmed SARS-CoV-2 infection or an uninfected control (not recorded which).

This clonotype was seen more than once but under ten times. This chain links TRBV11-2 with TRBJ2-5; 7 bases agree with TRBD1. Per germline, CDR1 SGHAT and CDR2 FQNNGV. CDR3 size: 16 residues. V dropped 3 bases and J dropped 3; count of bases not matched to a gene: 10. The CDR3 DNA reads as TGTGCCAGCAGCTTCGTTACAGGGGCCCCGAAAGAGACCCAGTACTTC. Amino acid sequence: CASSFVTGAPKETQYF.

There are a few counts of this clonotype. The chain couples TRBV6-1 to TRBJ2-2; D not resolved. The CDR3 length is 15 residues. Per germline, CDR1 MNHNS and CDR2 SASEGT. The V end was cut by 1 base, the J end by 6 bases, with 12 bases between. The CDR3 here is CASSEEDVGSGELFF. CDR3 bases: TGTGCCAGCAGTGAAGAGGACGTAGGGTCCGGGGAGCTGTTTTTT.

This chain joins TRBV18 and TRBJ2-1, with D uncertain. The germline CDR1 and CDR2 sequences are KGHSH and LQKENI. Trimming pared 8 bases from V and 7 bases from J, leaving 18 bases between. The CDR3 sequence is 14 residues long. Written as DNA, the CDR3 is TGTGCCAGCACCACGGGCAGTCCCCGAAATGAGCAGTTCTTC. As protein: CASTTGSPRNEQFF.

This clonotype was counted between two and nine times. The chain couples TRBV7-8 to TRBJ2-7; 10 bases fit TRBD2. V dropped 4 bases and J dropped 5; count of bases not matched to a gene: 8. From germline, CDR1 is SGHVS and CDR2 FQNEAQ. The CDR3 length is 15 residues. The CDR3 is CASSSASGSYNEQYF. The DNA for the CDR3 is TGTGCCAGCAGCTCTGCTAGCGGGAGTTACAACGAGCAGTACTTC. Full variable domain (missing parts from reference TRBV7-8 and TRBJ2-7): GAGVSQSPRYKVAKRGQDVALRCDPISGHVSLFWYQQALGQGPEFLTYFQNEAQLDKSGLPSDRFFAERPEGSVSTLKIQRTQQEDSAVYLCASSSASGSYNEQYFGPGTRLTVT.

This sequence joins TRBV7-8 and TRBJ2-1; 11 bases fit TRBD2. This CDR3 is 15 amino acids long. V dropped 0 bases and J dropped 7; count of bases not matched to a gene: 2. Germline CDR1 reads SGHVS; CDR2 reads FQNEAQ. CDR3 nucleotide sequence: TGTGCCAGCAGCTTAGCGCGACTAGCGGGGAATGAGCAGTTCTTC. Protein product: CASSLARLAGNEQFF.

This clonotype was seen a handful of times. The chain has TRBV19 and TRBJ2-3, with 8 bases matching TRBD1. V shed 6 bases, J shed 1 base, and the junction held 6 bases outside the gene matches. Germline assignment: CDR1 LNHDA and CDR2 SQIVND (reference sequence). CDR3 length equals 15 residues. The CDR3 loop is CASRDRVGGTDTQYF. The CDR3 DNA follows: TGTGCCAGTAGGGACAGGGTCGGGGGCACAGATACGCAGTATTTT. The complete variable domain, with remaining parts taken from reference TRBV19 and TRBJ2-3, reads DGGITQSPKYLFRKEGQNVTLSCEQNLNHDAMYWYRQDPGQGLRLIYYSQIVNDFQKGDIAEGYSVSREKKESFPLTVTSAQKNPTAFYLCASRDRVGGTDTQYFGPGTRLTVL.

The rearrangement links TRBV12-3 or TRBV12-4 to TRBJ1-5; a possible D gene is TRBD1 (5 bases). V lost 2 bases and J lost 4, with 12 bases in between. CDR3 size: 15 residues. The CDR3 DNA reads as TGTGCCAGCAGTTTAAGTGCAGGGTTTAATCAGCCCCAGCATTTT. This gives the protein CASSLSAGFNQPQHF.

This clonotype has a handful of counts. The chain recombines TRBV20-1 with TRBJ2-7; TRBD2 agrees at 14 bases. Looked up from germline, CDR1 is DFQATT and CDR2 is SNEGSKA (reference sequence). The V and J ends lost 5 bases and 2 bases, in that order; junction bases with no gene match: 5. There are 15 residues in the CDR3. The DNA of the CDR3 is TGCAGTGCTTCGGGGACTAGCGGGGGACCCTACGAGCAGTACTTC. Translating it yields CSASGTSGGPYEQYF.

This clonotype has more than one count but fewer than ten. The chain has TRBV6-1 and TRBJ2-3, with TRBD1 identical over 9 bases. The CDR3 is made up of 14 amino acids. Per the germline V gene, CDR1 is MNHNS and CDR2 is SASEGT. The V gene end was trimmed by 7 bases and the J gene end by 4 bases; junction bases not matched to a gene: 6. The CDR3: CASNSGQGPDTQYF. CDR3 DNA: TGTGCCAGCAATTCGGGACAGGGCCCAGATACGCAGTATTTT.

The J gene is TRBJ2-7, the V gene TRBV28, with a tentative D call TRBD1 (5 bases). Germline assignment: CDR1 MDHEN and CDR2 SYDVKM. V was shortened by 8 bases and J by 3 bases, with 17 bases between the two germline ends. This CDR3 contains 14 residues. The CDR3 DNA sequence: TGTGCCAGCGGGGCCTTCCGGAGACACTACGAGCAGTACTTC. It specifies CASGAFRRHYEQYF.

CDR3 region: CAISESEGQLFF. In nucleotides, the CDR3 is TGTGCCATCAGTGAGTCTGAGGGCCAACTGTTTTTT. This chain uses TRBV10-3 with TRBJ1-4; D not certain. Germline V CDR1 and CDR2: ENHRY, SYGVKD. The CDR3 has 12 amino acids. Trimming pared 0 bases from V and 12 bases from J, leaving 8 bases between.

The chain links TRBV24-1 to TRBJ2-3; D remains unclear. Germline lookup yields CDR1 KGHDR and CDR2 SFDVKD. This CDR3 comprises 15 residues. V dropped 4 bases and J dropped 1 base, with 11 bases sitting between them. CDR3 nucleotides: TGTGCCACCAGTGAAACCCCAGACCGCACAGATACGCAGTATTTT. This sequence encodes CATSETPDRTDTQYF.

The chain is built from TRBV7-9 and TRBJ1-6; the D is unclear. V was cut by 0 bases and J by 5 bases, with 8 bases left in between. Germline values: CDR1 SEHNR, CDR2 FQNEAQ (reference sequence). The CDR3 length is 15 residues. The CDR3 DNA follows: TGTGCCAGCAGCTTAGCTGTACTGGATAATTCACCCCTCCACTTT. Amino acid sequence: CASSLAVLDNSPLHF. Full variable domain (outside the CDR3, taken from reference TRBV7-9 and TRBJ1-6): DTGVSQNPRHKITKRGQNVTFRCDPISEHNRLYWYRQTLGQGPEFLTYFQNEAQLEKSRLLSDRFSAERPKGSFSTLEIQRTEQGDSAMYLCASSLAVLDNSPLHFGNGTRLTVT.

This clonotype was detected ten times or more. The chain has TRBV12-3 or TRBV12-4 and TRBJ1-6; D is possibly TRBD1 (5 bases). This CDR3 is built from 14 residues. V dropped 5 bases and J dropped 0 bases, with 5 bases sitting between them. The chain's CDR3 is CASSDSSYNSPLHF. The CDR3 DNA reads as TGTGCCAGCAGTGACAGCTCCTATAATTCACCCCTCCACTTT.

Ten or more counts support this clonotype. V gene TRBV6-4 combines with J gene TRBJ2-2, with D tentatively TRBD1 (6 bases). Germline V lookup: CDR1 MRHNA, CDR2 SNTAGT. Deletions cut 2 bases from V and 6 bases from J, with 7 bases between. This CDR3 is built from 13 residues. The CDR3 nucleotides read TGTGCCAGCAGTGACGGGGGCGCCGGGGAGCTGTTTTTT. Translated: CASSDGGAGELFF.

In its sample, this clonotype was seen a few times. The chain has TRBV28 and TRBJ2-4, with 7 bases matching TRBD1. After removal of 3 bases from V and 0 bases from J, the junction contained 2 bases not matched to a gene. Germline assignment: CDR1 MDHEN and CDR2 SYDVKM. The CDR3 sequence is 15 residues long. The CDR3 loop is CASSLRGRAKNIQYF. CDR3 coding DNA: TGTGCCAGCAGTTTGAGGGGGCGAGCCAAAAACATTCAGTACTTC.

Turning to this clonotype: A read error may produce the germline difference seen at one junction end. The chain joins TRBV6-5 to TRBJ2-7; D unclear. The length of the CDR3 is 14 residues. The germline gives CDR1 MNHEY, CDR2 SVGAGI. CDR3 sequence: CASSYSRRMGERYF. The DNA of the CDR3 is TGTGCCAGCAGTTATAGCAGGAGAATGGGCGAGCGGTACTTC.

This clonotype has ten or more counts. This rearrangement joins TRBV4-1 to TRBJ2-1, with TRBD2 matching 9 bases. Germline values: CDR1 MGHRA, CDR2 YSYEKL. This CDR3 spans 17 amino acids. J was trimmed by 1 base and V by 4 bases; bases with no gene match: 8. The CDR3 loop is CASSPGAAGGSYNEQFF. The DNA for the CDR3 is TGCGCCAGCAGCCCGGGGGCGGCGGGAGGGTCCTACAATGAGCAGTTCTTC.

In its sample, this clonotype was seen many times. The chain links TRBV20-1 to TRBJ1-2, with 10 positions matching TRBD1. Germline V gene sequence: CDR1 DFQATT, CDR2 SNEGSKA (reference sequence). V was pared by 3 bases and J by 4 bases, with 11 bases of the junction left unmatched. The CDR3 has 16 residues. Here the CDR3 reads CSASTEDRGEVYGYTF. The CDR3 DNA is TGCAGTGCTAGTACTGAGGACAGGGGGGAGGTCTATGGCTACACCTTC.

The rearrangement joins TRBV12-3 or TRBV12-4 to TRBJ2-1; D might be TRBD2 (5 bases). The V gene lost 6 bases and the J gene lost 6 bases, with 12 bases spanning the gap. There are 13 residues in the CDR3. The CDR3 DNA reads as TGTGCCAGCAGGCGGACTTTCCGCAATGAGCAGTTCTTC. As protein: CASRRTFRNEQFF.

This clonotype has more than one count but fewer than ten. The V gene is TRBV27, the J gene TRBJ2-7; D is tentatively TRBD1 or TRBD2 (5 bases each). The length of the CDR3 is 15 residues. The V gene's germline CDR1 is MNHEY and CDR2 SMNVEV (reference sequence). V was pared by 2 bases and J by 6 bases, with 17 bases between. The CDR3 coding sequence is TGTGCCAGCAGTTTAGCCGGGGCGGCTCGTGGCGAGCAGTACTTC. This gives the protein CASSLAGAARGEQYF.